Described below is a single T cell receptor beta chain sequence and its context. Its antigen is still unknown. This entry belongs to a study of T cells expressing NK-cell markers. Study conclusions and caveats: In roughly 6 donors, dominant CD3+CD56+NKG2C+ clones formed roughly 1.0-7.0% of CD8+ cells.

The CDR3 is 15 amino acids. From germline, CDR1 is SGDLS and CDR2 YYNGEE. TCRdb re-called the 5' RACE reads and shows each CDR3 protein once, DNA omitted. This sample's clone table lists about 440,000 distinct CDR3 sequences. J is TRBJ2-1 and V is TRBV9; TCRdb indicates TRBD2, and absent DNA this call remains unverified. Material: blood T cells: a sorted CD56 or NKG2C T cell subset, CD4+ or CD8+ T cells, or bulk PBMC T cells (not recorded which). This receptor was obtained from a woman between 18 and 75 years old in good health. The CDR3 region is CASNPGTSGSNEQFF.